This record covers a single T cell receptor (beta chain). No antigen is known for it. This record comes from a study of response to subunit inactivated influenza vaccine. Study-level findings and limits: The authors suggested that few new T cells are recruited per seasonal influenza vaccination.

This CDR3 is 15 amino acids long. Trimming took 1 base from V and 6 from J, leaving 13 bases between them. Germline V gives CDR1 LGHNA, CDR2 YNFKEQ. Each CDR3 protein gets one entry after TCRdb re-called the RT-PCR reads with MiXCR. Among approximately 490,000 distinct CDR3 sequences listed, 7.2% were seen once. This chain links TRBV4-2 with TRBJ2-4, with D possibly being TRBD2 (6 bases). The clonotype originates from a man between 50 and 75 years old who received an inactivated influenza vaccine. Source: PBMCs from blood, taken approximately 25 months after vaccination. The CDR3 DNA reads as TGTGCCAGCAGCCAAGCGATACTGGGGGGAAACATTCAGTACTTC. Encoded protein: CASSQAILGGNIQYF.